Listed below are T cell receptor beta chains from one sample, sequenced in a study of shared clonotypes between healthy human individuals. Profiled with immunoSEQ multiplex PCR; TCRdb holds only in-frame clones, not every one. The sample consists of roughly 2.2 million clones, about 92% of them appearing once. Source material: naive CD4+ T cells from PBMCs. The receptors come from a man aged 18 to 30 in good health. Some clones in this sample may be carry-over from other donors' samples. The CDR3 runs from the conserved cysteine through the conserved F or W. A D gene is named only where the DNA matches it firmly. Rows may omit the clone size; those that give it use once, few, many or a size class.

TRBV5-1	NA	TRBJ1-1	NA	TGCGCCAGCAGCTTGGGGTCCCCAATGAACACTGAAGCTTTCTTT	CASSLGSPMNTEAFF
TRBV27	TRBD1	TRBJ1-1	once	TGTGCCAGCAGTTTATTTAACAGGGGGGAAGCTTTCTTT	CASSLFNRGEAFF
TRBV4-1	NA	TRBJ2-5	NA	TGCGCCAGCAGCCTCGGGGGTTCCCAAGAGACCCAGTACTTC	CASSLGGSQETQYF
TRBV5-1	TRBD2	TRBJ2-1	NA	TGCGCCAGCAGCTCCAACCCTATGTCTTTGGCAGCGGGAGGGGGGCATGAGCAGTTCTTC	CASSSNPMSLAAGGGHEQFF
TRBV4-1	TRBD1	TRBJ2-1	NA	TGCGCCAGCAGCCAACGGGACAGGGGGCTTAATGAGCAGTTCTTC	CASSQRDRGLNEQFF
TRBV6-1	NA	TRBJ1-1	NA	TGTGCCAGCAGCGAACAGGCAGCGAACACTGAAGCTTTCTTT	CASSEQAANTEAFF
TRBV27	TRBD2	TRBJ2-1	NA	TGTGCCAGCAGTTTATCGGGACTAGCGGGAGCCTACAATGAGCAGTTCTTC	CASSLSGLAGAYNEQFF
TRBV5-5	NA	TRBJ1-2	NA	TGTGCCAGCAGCTTGTGGCAGACTTATGGCTACACCTTC	CASSLWQTYGYTF
TRBV5-1	NA	TRBJ1-1	NA	TGCGCCAGCAGCTTGGAGACGCCGAACACTGAAGCTTTCTTT	CASSLETPNTEAFF
TRBV27	NA	TRBJ2-1	NA	TGTGCCAGCAGCTCTAGCGTAAGCTCCTACAATGAGCAGTTCTTC	CASSSSVSSYNEQFF
TRBV7-9	NA	TRBJ1-5	NA	TGTGCCAGCAGCTTATCGATAAATCAGCCCCAGCATTTT	CASSLSINQPQHF
TRBV4-1	TRBD1	TRBJ2-5	NA	TGCGCCAGCAGCCTCCCGGGACAGCAAGAGACCCAGTACTTC	CASSLPGQQETQYF
TRBV29-1	TRBD2	TRBJ2-1	NA	TGCAGCGTTGAAGATCCTATACTAGCGGGAGACAAGTTCTTC	CSVEDPILAGDKFF
TRBV27	NA	TRBJ1-4	NA	TGTGCCAGCAGTCCAATCCAAGTCGCAACAACTAATGAAAAACTGTTTTTT	CASSPIQVATTNEKLFF
TRBV5-4	NA	TRBJ2-7	NA	TGTGCCAGCAGCTTGGTGGGCTACGAGCAGTACTTC	CASSLVGYEQYF
TRBV7-3	NA	TRBJ2-2	NA	TGTGCCAGCAGCCTGGACACCCCGAGTGCCGGGGAGCTGTTTTTT	CASSLDTPSAGELFF
TRBV9	NA	TRBJ1-5	NA	TGTGCCAGCAGCGTAGGGACGGGCGTTTTCCCCCAGCATTTT	CASSVGTGVFPQHF
TRBV5-1	NA	TRBJ2-6	NA	TGCGCCAGCAGCTTGACTTCGTCTGGGGCCAACGTCCTGACTTTC	CASSLTSSGANVLTF
TRBV18	TRBD1	TRBJ2-7	NA	TGTGCCAGCTCACCGACAGGGACCTACGAGCAGTACTTC	CASSPTGTYEQYF
TRBV4-1	TRBD1	TRBJ1-5	once	TGCGCCAGCAGCCAACCTGGACAGGGTCCTCAGCCCCAGCATTTT	CASSQPGQGPQPQHF
TRBV2	NA	TRBJ2-1	once	TGTGCCAGCAGTGGGAGCAACTGGGATGAGCAGTTCTTC	CASSGSNWDEQFF
TRBV28	TRBD1	TRBJ1-2	NA	TGTGCCAGCAGTAGGCAGGGGGCCGGCGGCTATGGCTACACCTTC	CASSRQGAGGYGYTF
TRBV19	NA	TRBJ2-7	NA	TGTGCCAGTAACCCCTTTCAGGGGGGCGAGCAGTACTTC	CASNPFQGGEQYF
TRBV7-8	NA	TRBJ2-7	once	TGTGCCAGCAGCTTAAGGGCGACGGGGTACTCCTACGAGCAGTACTTC	CASSLRATGYSYEQYF
TRBV6-5	TRBD1	TRBJ2-7	NA	TGTGCCAGCAGTTACGGACAGGGTATTTACGAGCAGTACTTC	CASSYGQGIYEQYF
TRBV5-6	TRBD1	TRBJ2-5	NA	TGTGCCAGCAGCAGGGACAGGGGCATGAGAGAGACCCAGTACTTC	CASSRDRGMRETQYF
TRBV12-5	NA	TRBJ1-1	NA	TGTGCTAGTGGTTTGAATAGGTTCACTGAAGCTTTCTTT	CASGLNRFTEAFF
TRBV5-6	NA	TRBJ2-1	NA	TGTGCCAGCAGTCGCGGGGGCAGCTCCTACAATGAGCAGTTCTTC	CASSRGGSSYNEQFF
TRBV18	NA	TRBJ1-2	NA	TGTGCCAGCTCACGGGCAGGGGACTATGGCTACACCTTC	CASSRAGDYGYTF
TRBV30	TRBD1	TRBJ2-5	NA	TGTGCCTGGAGTCGAAAGACAGGGGACCAAGAGACCCAGTACTTC	CAWSRKTGDQETQYF
TRBV5-4	NA	TRBJ2-7	NA	TGTGCCAGCAGCAGAGGGGCCCTCTACGAGCAGTACTTC	CASSRGALYEQYF
TRBV7-9	NA	TRBJ1-4	NA	TGTGCCAGCAGCTTAGCAAGAGGGTTACGCGAAAAACTGTTTTTT	CASSLARGLREKLFF
TRBV14	NA	TRBJ2-3	NA	TGTGCCAGCAGCCAAGGCGAGAGGGCCTGGGGAGATACGCAGTATTTT	CASSQGERAWGDTQYF
TRBV6-1	NA	TRBJ2-7	NA	TGTGCCAGCAGATTGGTCCGGCCTCAGACCCACGAGCAGTACTTC	CASRLVRPQTHEQYF
TRBV25-1	NA	TRBJ1-5	NA	TGTGCCAGCAGTGAATACAGTGATCAGCCCCAGCATTTT	CASSEYSDQPQHF
TRBV10-3	TRBD1	TRBJ1-3	NA	TGTGCCACGCGGGGGGGGAAGACAGGGCCTGGAAACACCATATATTTT	CATRGGKTGPGNTIYF
TRBV5-1	TRBD2	TRBJ2-1	few	TGCGCCAGCAGTGGACTAGCGGGGTCAAATGAGCAGTTCTTC	CASSGLAGSNEQFF
TRBV2	NA	TRBJ1-4	NA	TGTGCCAGCAGTGGGACGGAAGCAACTAATGAAAAACTGTTTTTT	CASSGTEATNEKLFF
TRBV28	TRBD2	TRBJ2-1	NA	TGTGCCAGCAGTCTTCCGGGAGGAATGGGTGAGCAGTTCTTC	CASSLPGGMGEQFF
TRBV30	NA	TRBJ1-5	few	TGTGCCTGGAGTTTGGGGTCAGGTTCAAGCAATCAGCCCCAGCATTTT	CAWSLGSGSSNQPQHF
TRBV2	NA	TRBJ1-2	NA	TGTGCCAGCGCGGCGACGGGCATCCCTAACTATGGCTACACCTTC	CASAATGIPNYGYTF
TRBV7-8	NA	TRBJ1-1	NA	TGTGCCAGCAGGGGCAGAAACACTGAAGCTTTCTTT	CASRGRNTEAFF
TRBV18	NA	TRBJ1-1	few	TGTGCCAGCTCACCACCGGTGGGTCTCGGGGCAGGATTGAACACTGAAGCTTTCTTT	CASSPPVGLGAGLNTEAFF
TRBV18	TRBD1	TRBJ1-2	NA	TGTGCCAGCTCACCGGGGACAGGGAATCATAATGGCTACACCTTC	CASSPGTGNHNGYTF
TRBV5-1	NA	TRBJ1-4	NA	TGCGCCAGCAGCCCGGGACGGCATGCCGCAACTAATGAAAAACTGTTTTTT	CASSPGRHAATNEKLFF
TRBV6-5	TRBD1	TRBJ1-2	NA	TGTGCCAGCCGGACGGGGGACAGGGGTTATGGCTACACCTTC	CASRTGDRGYGYTF
TRBV9	TRBD1	TRBJ1-1	once	TGTGCCAGCAGCGTAGCTACAGGGGGGGGGAGGGTTACTGAAGCTTTCTTT	CASSVATGGGRVTEAFF
TRBV7-3	TRBD2	TRBJ2-1	once	TGTGCCAGCAGCCAAAAGGGGACTAGCCGCAATGAGCAGTTCTTC	CASSQKGTSRNEQFF
TRBV4-2	TRBD2	TRBJ2-7	NA	TGTGCCAGCAGCCCCGCGGGAGGATCCTACGAGCAGTACTTC	CASSPAGGSYEQYF
TRBV18	TRBD2	TRBJ2-3	NA	TGTGCCAGCTCACCGACTAGCTACACAGATACGCAGTATTTT	CASSPTSYTDTQYF
TRBV28	NA	TRBJ2-7	once	TGTGCCACCATCAGTACCTACGAGCAGTACTTC	CATISTYEQYF
TRBV18	NA	TRBJ1-2	NA	TGTGCCAGCTCACCGGGACAAGTCTATGGCTACACCTTC	CASSPGQVYGYTF
TRBV9	NA	TRBJ1-3	NA	TGTGCCAGCAGCCCCTACTCTGGAAACACCATATATTTT	CASSPYSGNTIYF
TRBV5-1	NA	TRBJ2-1	NA	TGCGCCAGCAGCTTGACCGGGAAGGGTAATGAGCAGTTCTTC	CASSLTGKGNEQFF
TRBV28	NA	TRBJ2-1	NA	TGTGCCAGCAGTTCTCCAGTAGGGATGGATGAGCAGTTCTTC	CASSSPVGMDEQFF
TRBV28	NA	TRBJ1-1	once	TGTGCCAGCATTGCCTTGGGCACTGAAGCTTTCTTT	CASIALGTEAFF
TRBV4-2	NA	TRBJ2-1	NA	TGTGCCAGCAGCCAAGATCGAATCCGGGAGTCGCATGAGCAGTTCTTC	CASSQDRIRESHEQFF
TRBV7-3	NA	TRBJ2-3	NA	TGTGCCAGCAGCTTGATTCAGACAGATACGCAGTATTTT	CASSLIQTDTQYF
TRBV2	NA	TRBJ1-5	few	TGTGCCAGCAGTGAATTGGATCAGCCCCAGCATTTT	CASSELDQPQHF
TRBV5-6	NA	TRBJ2-7	NA	TGTGCCAGCAGCTCGAAACCAGGGGCGCTTTCCTACGAGCAGTACTTC	CASSSKPGALSYEQYF